This T cell receptor (beta chain) derives from a study of cytomegalovirus exposure and HLA in healthy donors (dated by TCRdb to between 2016 and 2019). As for the study more broadly: In an earlier analysis of approximately 640 of the donors, 276 Gb of sequence data and 117 million unique TCR beta sequences from roughly 180 million T cells were reported. About 280 gigabases of sequencing data and around 85 million unique TCR sequences made up an early release that covered approximately 650 HLA-typed donors. Of the approximately 400 genotyped donors, around 81% fell in the genetic ancestry cluster associated with self-reported Caucasian donors. The study aimed to test whether cataloging public T cell receptors could reveal signatures of past pathogen exposure. The study profiled the T cell repertoires of approximately 700 subjects by immunosequencing and related them to cytomegalovirus serostatus. Besides the first cohort of 550 to 750 subjects, a separate validation cohort made up of roughly 120 different subjects was used. To predict cytomegalovirus infection status, the study brought together high-throughput TCR immunosequencing, statistical association of individual TCRs with disease status, and machine learning. A later analysis re-examined previously published TCR beta repertoires from about 700 donors and added high-resolution HLA genotyping to investigate patterns of TCR occurrence. In the later analysis, no new phenotypic data were used to find candidate immune exposures; instead, reliance was placed on TCR beta sequences and their occurrence across donors. To decide whether each TCR beta V gene segment behaved as functional or pseudogenic, an earlier analysis of approximately 620 of the donors relied on high-throughput TCR beta sequencing. Donor age, sex, ethnicity and CMV serostatus were collected together with the repertoire data. A later genetic analysis used genome-wide SNP genotypes for about 65% of the roughly 700 donors, treating that subset as a discovery cohort. Every discovery cohort repertoire had been produced on one sequencing platform. HLA typing covered class I and class II loci at four-digit resolution. Typing coverage varied by locus: about 629-630 donors for A, B, C, DRB1 and DQB1; about 520 for DQA1; over 600 for DPA1; approximately 490 for DPB1. Four to six DR-DQ haplotypes were handled as single units for association and clustering, since linkage in the cohort was strong. Among some 400 genotyped donors of the cohort, an average of roughly 230,000 unique TCR beta nucleotide sequences was sequenced per donor, of which roughly 17% were non-productive. What the authors observed across the whole study: Most TCR sequences were seen in very few donors, while some public TCRs were found in many individuals. A later analysis associated 16,951 TCR beta sequences with specific HLA alleles at a false discovery rate of 0.05. Linkage disequilibrium might explain the correlated functional status among segregating V segments, but an unknown experimental factor could not be excluded. HLA typing was unavailable for some donors at each locus, so association tests used only the typed subset. When HLA alleles, especially DR and DQ, strongly co-occurred, attributing TCR associations to individual alleles was difficult. In an earlier analysis of about 600 of the donors, most TCR beta V segments appeared in productive rearrangements about 87% or about 30% of the time, broadly matching IMGT annotations. The authors suggested that the approach could potentially be generalized to other disease states and immunological phenotypes. In a later analysis, the rate of TCR association differed among HLA loci, with DRB1 alleles having the most associated TCRs and HLA-C alleles having the fewest. V-gene and J-gene trimming of TCR beta chains was associated with a missense DCLRE1C variant in a later genetic analysis, and the association was replicated in an independent cohort. Because counts were too low, 15 to 20 rarely observed V segments, including chromosome 9 orphons, were left out of the earlier analysis of some 640 of the donors. According to a later analysis, parvovirus B19, influenza, CMV and Epstein-Barr virus appeared linked to several top co-occurrence clusters. A further reported finding was that TCR beta sequences accurately predicted the HLA-A and HLA-B alleles for most subjects in the first cohort. A later analysis found that HLA-associated TCR beta chains were more clonally expanded and had lower generation probabilities than equally common non-associated chains. The classifier was reported to diagnose cytomegalovirus status with high specificity and sensitivity in both the original and validation cohorts. A cluster of highly shared sequence variants was judged likely to be a technical artifact of the sequencing pipeline. According to a later genetic analysis, donors in an Asian-associated ancestry cluster had fewer N-insertions in productive TCRs than the approximately 700-donor mean. The cohort was sequenced for TCR beta chains only, and without alpha or paired-chain data the features that could be detected were limited. Three of the identified cytomegalovirus-associated TCR beta chains were confirmed in vitro to be specific for cytomegalovirus antigens. A total of 150 to 200 TCR beta chains were listed by the study as associated with cytomegalovirus. In a later analysis, most CMV-associated TCR beta chains were found to appear HLA-restricted, with HLA associations seemingly driven largely by CMV exposure. Immune exposure information for the cohort was limited to CMV serostatus. The 87-base-pair reads could not distinguish some IMGT-functional V segments, including TRBV6-2 and TRBV6-3, so those segments were excluded. Roughly uniform sequencing depth across donors was assumed in presence/absence analyses, although this assumption may not hold.

Library prep was done by the immunoSEQ multiplex PCR assay. For the multiplex PCR, a mixture combining 60 forward primers for TCR Vbeta segments and 13 reverse primers for TCR Jbeta segments was used. Amplification of the CDR3 region of rearranged TCR beta genes was performed with a multiplex PCR assay on genomic DNA. The amplified TCR beta libraries were sequenced on the Illumina HiSeq System as 87-base-pair reads. The authors' analysis ran thus. Across the 640 or so repertoires, a later analysis counted roughly 77 million unique TCR beta chains, around 10 million of which were shared by at least two donors. Raw reads were error-corrected and collapsed into unique sequences with a nearest-neighbor algorithm that merged closely related sequences to remove PCR and sequencing errors. Alignment of CDR3 sequences to IMGT reference sequences was used to assign V, D and J gene segments. For a sequence to be retained, a match of at least six nucleotides was required to both a V gene segment and a J gene segment. Rearrangements were called productive when the CDR3 lacked stop codons and stayed in frame with V and J; all others were non-productive. CDR3 was defined according to IMGT convention as the region running from the second conserved V-encoded cysteine to the conserved J-encoded phenylalanine. The earlier analysis of more than 450 of the donors excluded sequences that lacked an unambiguous match to a single V gene segment. In an earlier analysis of some 590 of the donors, V segments were called functional above 56.7% productive rearrangements and were called segregating when the between-donor standard deviation exceeded 5%. A statistical classification framework was developed to diagnose cytomegalovirus status using the catalog of TCR beta chain sequences. V and J gene assignment, in a later analysis, came from comparing TCR nucleotide sequences with IMGT/GENE-DB human TR gene sequences. In a later analysis, CDR3 sequences and most-parsimonious VDJ recombination scenarios were assigned using the TCRdist pipeline. In a later analysis, every TCR beta chain was defined by the combination of its CDR3 amino acid sequence and its V-gene family, and reads without a unique V-gene family were dropped. As a way to deal with suspected cross-contamination and a sequencing artifact, a later analysis dropped over 550 nucleotide sequences that were highly shared and had low generation probability. In a later analysis, a clonal expansion index for each public chain was calculated from normalized within-repertoire ranks of inferred template counts. In a later analysis, generation probabilities were computed using a VDJ recombination model fitted to out-of-frame rearrangements, and the results were checked against IGoR. In a later analysis, hypergeometric tests were used to score TCR-TCR, TCR-HLA and TCR-CMV co-occurrence, with a repertoire-size bias correction applied to TCR pairs. In a later analysis, false discovery rates were estimated by permuting HLA or CMV assignments 20 times. A later analysis grouped co-occurring TCRs with DBSCAN, adding TCRdist sequence similarity when clustering within HLA-allele-positive subsets. Co-occurrence clustering excluded repertoires with fewer than 30,000 or more than 120,000 public chains, plus five with anomalous nucleotide sharing. The immuneACCESS repertoire file appears here via TCRdb, limited to in-frame rearrangements. These files lack a portion of the clones; in checked studies, under half of the deficit traces to unresolved V genes, and the cause of the others is not known. V and J calls and clone size are those listed in that table; D and trimming were worked out from the DNA. This sample lists over 100,000 clones; about four fifths were detected once. The ten largest make up less than 2.5% of the sample.

The cohort was made up of 666 healthy bone marrow donors. At the time of sampling, all cohort members were nominally healthy, though unrecorded immune exposures were likely present. The donor tested CMV seronegative, placing the donor among the 350 to 400 seronegative members of the cohort. Each donor provided a peripheral blood sample, and peripheral blood mononuclear cells were used for TCR beta sequencing. The Qiagen DNeasy Blood Extraction Kit was used to extract genomic DNA from the blood cell samples. Reading the germline V gene (reference sequence) gives CDR1 MNHEY and CDR2 SMNVEV. The CDR3 covers 13 residues, taking in both the cysteine and the phenylalanine. The sequence is cut down to CDR3 DNA, 39 bases in frame from base 1. Relative to germline, V is 5 bases shorter and J is 10 bases shorter, with 15 bases between their ends. On this clone itself: Which antigen it targets is not known. Per-base quality was not reported, and no clone a single base away is much larger than it.

The receptor was isolated from a woman in her 30s in good health and CMV-seronegative. The sample comprised PBMCs. The chain is encoded by TRBV27 joined to TRBJ2-1, and TRBD2 may be the D gene, going by 6 matching bases. The sequenced DNA: TGTGCCAGCAGTCAGACTAGATTGGGCGAGCAGTTCTTC. Its protein product is CASSQTRLGEQFF.